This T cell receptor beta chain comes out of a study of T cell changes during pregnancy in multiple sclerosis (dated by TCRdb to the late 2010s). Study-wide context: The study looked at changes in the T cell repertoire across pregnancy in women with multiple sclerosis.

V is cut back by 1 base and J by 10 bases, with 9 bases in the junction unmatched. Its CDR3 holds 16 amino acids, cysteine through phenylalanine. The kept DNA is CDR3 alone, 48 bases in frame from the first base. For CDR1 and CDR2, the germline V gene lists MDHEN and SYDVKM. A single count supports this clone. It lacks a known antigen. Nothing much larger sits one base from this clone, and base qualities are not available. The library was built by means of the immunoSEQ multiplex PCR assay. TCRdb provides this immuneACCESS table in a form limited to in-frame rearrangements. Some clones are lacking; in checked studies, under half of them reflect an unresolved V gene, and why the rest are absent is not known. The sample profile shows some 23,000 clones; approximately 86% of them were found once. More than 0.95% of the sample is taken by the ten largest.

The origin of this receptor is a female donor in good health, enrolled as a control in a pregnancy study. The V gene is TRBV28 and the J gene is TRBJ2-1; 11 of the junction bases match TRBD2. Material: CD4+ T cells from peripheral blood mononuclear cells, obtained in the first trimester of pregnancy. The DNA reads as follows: TGTGCCAGCAGTTTATTAGGGACTAGCGGTTCCAGCGAGCAGTTCTTC. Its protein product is CASSLLGTSGSSEQFF.